Below, 15 T cell receptor beta chains from the same sample are listed, as sequenced in a study of a mutant IDH1 vaccine in newly diagnosed glioma. Antigen specificity for these receptors is unknown. Time point described: week 47, end of study. Mutant IDH1 20-mer peptide, at 300 ug, made up each vaccine dose, with topical imiquimod. Here immunoSEQ multiplex PCR was the method, and the copy in TCRdb shows in-frame clones only, minus some. The sample shows some 20,000 clones, roughly 84% of them seen only once. The source material was PBMCs, sampled from a glioma patient whose treatment included an IDH1 peptide vaccine. These receptors all stem from a man aged 40-55 years with glioma.

The rearrangement joins TRBV7-8 to TRBJ1-6; D remains unclear. The germline V and J ends were trimmed by 5 bases and 7 bases, with 6 bases remaining between them. The germline V gene encodes CDR1 SGHVS and CDR2 FQNEAQ. This CDR3 has 12 amino acids. The CDR3 DNA reads TGTGCCAGCAGCAACCCCAATTCACCCCTCCACTTT. Translated: CASSNPNSPLHF.

The chain links TRBV4-2 to TRBJ2-7, with D possibly TRBD1 on 6 matching bases. CDR1 is LGHNA, CDR2 YNFKEQ, per germline. The CDR3 is 16 amino acids. V was trimmed by 2 bases and J by 5 bases, leaving 19 bases between them. CDR3 region: CASSQYRAGAVDEQYF. The CDR3 region has the DNA TGTGCCAGCAGCCAATACAGAGCAGGGGCCGTTGACGAGCAGTACTTC.

J is TRBJ2-3 and V is TRBV14; D possibly matches TRBD1 or TRBD2 (5 bases each). Germline CDR1 and CDR2: SGHDN and FVKESK. Trimming pared 4 bases from V and 4 bases from J, leaving 12 bases between. This CDR3 region has 14 residues. The CDR3 sequence: CASSPDLGADTQYF. CDR3 coding DNA: TGTGCCAGCAGCCCAGACTTGGGGGCAGATACGCAGTATTTT. Based on the CDR3 plus reference TRBV14 and TRBJ2-3, the full variable domain is EAGVTQFPSHSVIEKGQTVTLRCDPISGHDNLYWYRRVMGKEIKFLLHFVKESKQDESGMPNNRFLAERTGGTYSTLKVQPAELEDSGVYFCASSPDLGADTQYFGPGTRLTVL.

The chain has TRBV28 and TRBJ2-2; 10 positions agree with TRBD1. The CDR3 runs 17 residues. Germline CDR1 and CDR2: MDHEN and SYDVKM. V lost 4 bases, J lost 7 bases, and 12 bases stayed unmatched. The CDR3: CASSYLDRGSNSGELFF. The CDR3, as DNA: TGTGCCAGCAGTTACTTGGACAGGGGGTCAAATAGCGGGGAGCTGTTTTTT. Variable domain in full (rest from reference TRBV28 and TRBJ2-2): DVKVTQSSRYLVKRTGEKVFLECVQDMDHENMFWYRQDPGLGLRLIYFSYDVKMKEKGDIPEGYSVSREKKERFSLILESASTNQTSMYLCASSYLDRGSNSGELFFGEGSRLTVL.

This chain's CDR3 is CASRERRAETQYF. The CDR3 DNA reads as TGTGCCAGCAGGGAGCGGCGAGCGGAGACCCAGTACTTC. The V and J genes are TRBV5-6 and TRBJ2-5; the D gene is possibly TRBD2 (5 bases). The V gene's germline CDR1 is SGHDT and CDR2 YYEEEE. V was clipped by 5 bases and J by 5 bases, with 13 bases between them. The CDR3 is 13 residues long.

The chain couples TRBV9 to TRBJ1-5, with 12 bases matching TRBD1. V gave up 1 base and J gave up 2 bases; unmatched junction bases: 7. This CDR3 region has 18 residues. Germline V gene lookup returns CDR1 SGDLS and CDR2 YYNGEE. DNA of the CDR3: TGTGCCAGCAGCGTACGCCGGGACAGGGGGCTCGGCAATCAGCCCCAGCATTTT. It specifies CASSVRRDRGLGNQPQHF.

The chain joins TRBV5-1 to TRBJ2-5; TRBD2 aligns across 12 bases. Germline trimming cut 0 bases from V and 5 bases from J; bases unmatched to any gene: 5. This CDR3 region has 16 residues. The germline gives CDR1 SGHRS, CDR2 YFSETQ. The CDR3 spells CASSLVTSGSWETQYF. CDR3 DNA: TGCGCCAGCAGCTTGGTGACTAGCGGGAGCTGGGAGACCCAGTACTTC.

This chain joins TRBV18 and TRBJ1-4, with unresolved D. CDR1 and CDR2 from the germline V gene are KGHSH and LQKENI. The CDR3 is 14 residues long. V lost 0 bases, J lost 0 bases, and 2 bases lay in between. CDR3 sequence (DNA): TGTGCCAGCTCACCACCGTCAACTAATGAAAAACTGTTTTTT. Translating gives CASSPPSTNEKLFF.

This sequence joins TRBV4-2 and TRBJ1-5; D is possibly TRBD1 (5 bases). The V and J ends lost 4 bases and 0 bases respectively, with 13 bases between them. The CDR3 extends over 16 amino acids. Per the germline V gene, CDR1 is LGHNA and CDR2 is YNFKEQ. The CDR3 region has the DNA TGTGCCAGCAGCCTTCAAGGGACTTATAGCAATCAGCCCCAGCATTTT. Protein: CASSLQGTYSNQPQHF.

The chain uses TRBV18 and TRBJ2-3; D is possibly TRBD1 or TRBD2 (5 bases each). This CDR3 spans 17 amino acids. V shed 0 bases and J shed 2 bases, with 15 bases lying between them. Germline V gene lookup returns CDR1 KGHSH and CDR2 LQKENI. Here the CDR3 DNA reads TGTGCCAGCTCACCACCTATCCGGGACCTAGACACAGATACGCAGTATTTT. Translating gives CASSPPIRDLDTDTQYF.

The chain links TRBV7-9 to TRBJ2-2; 9 nucleotides match TRBD2. The CDR3 has 15 amino acids. CDR1 is SEHNR, CDR2 FQNEAQ, per germline (reference sequence). Trimming removed 5 bases from V and 5 bases from J; junction bases left unmatched: 6. For the CDR3, the DNA is TGTGCCAGCAGCCTCCGTAGCGGGAGTACCGGGGAGCTGTTTTTT. Translating gives CASSLRSGSTGELFF.

This clone occurred once. CDR3 sequence: CASSLVGGSGETQYF. The CDR3 coding sequence is TGTGCCAGCAGCTTAGTAGGAGGGAGTGGGGAGACCCAGTACTTC. The chain carries TRBV7-2 and TRBJ2-5; a possible D gene is TRBD2 (6 bases). The CDR3 extends over 15 amino acids. The germline gives CDR1 SGHTA, CDR2 FQGNSA. Trimming shortened V by 1 base and J by 5 bases, and 14 bases separated the two germline ends.

The chain combines TRBV29-1 with TRBJ1-5, with unresolved D. The V gene's germline CDR1 is SQVTM and CDR2 ANQGSEA. V was cut by 7 bases and J by 4 bases, with 14 bases left in between. This CDR3 is 13 amino acids long. The CDR3 here is CSGKTGPNQPQHF. The CDR3, as DNA: TGCAGCGGGAAGACGGGCCCGAATCAGCCCCAGCATTTT.

The V gene is TRBV5-1, the J gene TRBJ2-5, with D possibly TRBD2 on 6 matching bases. CDR1 SGHRS and CDR2 YFSETQ come from the germline V gene. V was shortened by 3 bases and J by 0 bases, with 12 bases between the two germline ends. The CDR3 consists of 15 residues. The CDR3 DNA reads as TGCGCCAGCAGCTCCCGGGGGTTGGACCAAGAGACCCAGTACTTC. Its protein is CASSSRGLDQETQYF.

The rearrangement uses TRBV28 and TRBJ2-1; TRBD2 matches 15 bases. Germline V gene lookup returns CDR1 MDHEN and CDR2 SYDVKM. The CDR3 sequence is 18 residues long. Losses at the gene ends were 6 bases for V and 5 bases for J; bases not matched to a gene: 11. CDR3 sequence: CASSLGLAGGLINNEQFF. The CDR3 region has the DNA TGTGCCAGCAGCTTGGGACTAGCGGGAGGCCTCATTAACAATGAGCAGTTCTTC.